These 3 T cell receptor beta chains share one sample of origin, sequenced in a study of T cell responses to AZD1222 COVID-19 vaccine. Measured with immunoSEQ multiplex PCR; TCRdb has only the in-frame clones, and not every one. The repertoire has more than 85,000 clones, 88% of them found once; the top ten carry roughly 15%. Source: peripheral blood, taken on day 0 of AZD1222 vaccination. The receptors were gathered from an adult in good health.

The chain uses TRBV28 and TRBJ1-3; a weak D match, TRBD1 (5 bases). The length of the CDR3 is 15 residues. Germline V gene lookup returns CDR1 MDHEN and CDR2 SYDVKM. Trimming shortened V by 6 bases and J by 1 base, and 13 bases separated the two germline ends. The CDR3 is CASRYLGPSGNTIYF. CDR3 bases: TGTGCCAGCAGGTACCTGGGACCGTCTGGAAACACCATATATTTT.

V and J are TRBV4-1 and TRBJ1-2; D not resolved. Germline CDR1 is MGHRA and CDR2 is YSYEKL. The germline V and J ends were trimmed by 1 base and 5 bases, with 14 bases remaining between them. The CDR3 loop spans 15 amino acids. The CDR3 region has the DNA TGCGCCAGCAGCCAAGTTGGATGGGTTGATTATGGCTACACCTTC. It is translated as CASSQVGWVDYGYTF.

The chain links TRBV19 to TRBJ1-5; TRBD1 matches 9 bases. From germline, CDR1 is LNHDA and CDR2 SQIVND (reference sequence). The CDR3 contains 16 residues. The ends lost 7 bases at V and 6 bases at J; junction bases unmatched: 13. CDR3 region: CASTPGQGALGQPQHF. DNA of the CDR3: TGTGCCAGTACACCGGGACAGGGAGCTTTAGGTCAGCCCCAGCATTTT.